This is a list of T cell receptor beta chains from one sample in a study of cytomegalovirus exposure and HLA in healthy donors. Clones were read by immunoSEQ multiplex PCR, and TCRdb kept only the in-frame ones, dropping some. This table holds under 130,000 clones, 75% to 85% found once. Specimen: PBMCs. The source of these receptors is a man aged 25-40 years in good health and CMV-seronegative. The CDR3 runs from the conserved cysteine through the conserved F or W. A D gene is named only where the DNA matches it firmly.

D gene: .
CDR3 length: 14
V gene: TRBV19
J gene: TRBJ2-7
CDR3 protein: CASSSSLSSYEQYF

D gene: TRBD1
CDR3 length: 15
V gene: TRBV28
J gene: TRBJ2-3
CDR3 protein: CASSRTGGPTDTQYF

D gene: .
CDR3 length: 17
V gene: TRBV2
J gene: TRBJ1-3
CDR3 protein: CASSEGEFRGSGNTIYF

D gene: .
CDR3 length: 11
V gene: TRBV29-1
J gene: TRBJ1-3
CDR3 protein: CSVDRGNTIYF

D gene: .
CDR3 length: 13
V gene: TRBV28
J gene: TRBJ1-5
CDR3 protein: CASSFKLNQPQHF

D gene: TRBD2
CDR3 length: 15
V gene: TRBV5-4
J gene: TRBJ2-1
CDR3 protein: CASSSSSGSQNEQFF

D gene: .
CDR3 length: 15
V gene: TRBV11-2
J gene: TRBJ2-3
CDR3 protein: CASSLPGRVTDTQYF

D gene: .
CDR3 length: 13
V gene: TRBV19
J gene: TRBJ2-5
CDR3 protein: CASSIVRQQTQYF

D gene: TRBD1
CDR3 length: 15
V gene: TRBV9
J gene: TRBJ1-1
CDR3 protein: CASSVGDRFNTEAFF

D gene: .
CDR3 length: 16
V gene: TRBV28
J gene: TRBJ1-4
CDR3 protein: CASRGGSGISDEKLFF

D gene: TRBD2
CDR3 length: 16
V gene: TRBV4-1
J gene: TRBJ2-1
CDR3 protein: CASSGLAGGLEDEQFF

D gene: TRBD2
CDR3 length: 19
V gene: TRBV5-1
J gene: TRBJ2-5
CDR3 protein: CASSFEGTTSGGITETQYF

D gene: .
CDR3 length: 15
V gene: TRBV6-5
J gene: TRBJ1-5
CDR3 protein: CASSYSAASRQPQHF

D gene: .
CDR3 length: 14
V gene: TRBV6-5
J gene: TRBJ1-1
CDR3 protein: CASSTGHSDLGAFF

D gene: .
CDR3 length: 15
V gene: TRBV4-2
J gene: TRBJ1-6
CDR3 protein: CASSQDGADNSPLHF

D gene: TRBD1
CDR3 length: 14
V gene: TRBV7-2
J gene: TRBJ2-5
CDR3 protein: CASSPRQGQETQYF

D gene: TRBD1
CDR3 length: 17
V gene: TRBV7-6
J gene: TRBJ1-1
CDR3 protein: CASSPGTAGDENTEAFF

D gene: TRBD1
CDR3 length: 17
V gene: TRBV5-1
J gene: TRBJ1-3
CDR3 protein: CASRLSTPGQGGNTIYF

D gene: .
CDR3 length: 13
V gene: TRBV7-8
J gene: TRBJ2-2
CDR3 protein: CASSLGLAGELFF

D gene: TRBD1
CDR3 length: 15
V gene: TRBV4-1
J gene: TRBJ2-7
CDR3 protein: CASSPRTGVLYEQYF

D gene: .
CDR3 length: 14
V gene: TRBV12-5
J gene: TRBJ2-7
CDR3 protein: CASGPGTKGHEQYF

D gene: .
CDR3 length: 15
V gene: TRBV18
J gene: TRBJ1-1
CDR3 protein: CASSPPAGARTEAFF